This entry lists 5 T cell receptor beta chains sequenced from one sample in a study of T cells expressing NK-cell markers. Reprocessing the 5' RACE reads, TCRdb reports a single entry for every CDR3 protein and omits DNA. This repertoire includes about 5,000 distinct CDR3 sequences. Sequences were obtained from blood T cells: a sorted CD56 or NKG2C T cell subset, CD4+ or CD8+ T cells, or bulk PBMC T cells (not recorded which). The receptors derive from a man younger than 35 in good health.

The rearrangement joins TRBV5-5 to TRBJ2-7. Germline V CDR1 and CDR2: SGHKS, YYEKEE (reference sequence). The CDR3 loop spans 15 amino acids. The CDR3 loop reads CASSLNGFPNYEQYF.

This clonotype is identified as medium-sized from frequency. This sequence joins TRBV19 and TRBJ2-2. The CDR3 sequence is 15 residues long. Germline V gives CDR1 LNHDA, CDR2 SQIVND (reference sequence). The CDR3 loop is CASSIDVANTGELFF.

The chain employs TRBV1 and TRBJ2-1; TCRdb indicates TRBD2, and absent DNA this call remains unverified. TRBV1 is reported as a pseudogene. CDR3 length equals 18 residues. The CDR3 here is CTSSQDGLGKASNNEQFF.

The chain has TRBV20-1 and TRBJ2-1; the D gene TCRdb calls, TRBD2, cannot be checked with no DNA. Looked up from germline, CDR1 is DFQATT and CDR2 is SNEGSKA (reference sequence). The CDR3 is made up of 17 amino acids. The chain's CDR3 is CSAPSTTSGRALDEQFF.

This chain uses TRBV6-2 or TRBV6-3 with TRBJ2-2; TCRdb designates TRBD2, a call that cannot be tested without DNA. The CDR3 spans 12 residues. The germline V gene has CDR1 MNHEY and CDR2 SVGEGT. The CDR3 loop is CASSGGAGELFF.